The rows below give T cell receptor beta chains drawn from one sample of a study of T cell repertoires in cytomegalovirus infection. TCRdb re-analysed the reads in MiXCR, keeping a single row per CDR3 protein. The sample lists 450,000 to 600,000 distinct CDR3 sequences, 42% occurring once. Their specific antigens are unknown. The sequencing here drew on cultured PBMCs, taken from culture after CMV antigen stimulation. The origin of the receptors is a human donor in good health (CMV status not recorded). Some clones in this sample may be carry-over from other donors' samples. Both conserved end residues are part of each CDR3. Each record gives: V gene, D gene, J gene, clone size, CDR3 DNA, CDR3 protein. The D gene is left open where the match is weak. Where a row states a size, it is once, few, many or the class of an expanded clone; other rows omit it.

>TRBV11-2|-|TRBJ1-1|few
TGTGCCAGCAGCGTCGGACGAGGCACTGAAGCTTTCTTT
CASSVGRGTEAFF
>TRBV7-2|TRBD2|TRBJ2-3|-
TGTGCCAACAGCCTATCCGGGGGGGGGACAGATACGCAGTATTTT
CANSLSGGGTDTQYF
>TRBV7-2|TRBD2|TRBJ2-7|-
TGTGCCAGCAGCTTAGTTGGGGGAGGGGACTCCTACGAGCAGTACTTC
CASSLVGGGDSYEQYF
>TRBV12-3/TRBV12-4|-|TRBJ2-2|-
TGTGCCAGCAGTTTAACGAGGGGCGGTTCGGCCGGGGAGCTGTTTTTT
CASSLTRGGSAGELFF
>TRBV6-5|-|TRBJ2-3|few
TGTGCCAGCAGTTACTCGATTCAGGGAGATACGCAGTATTTT
CASSYSIQGDTQYF
>TRBV7-8|TRBD1|TRBJ2-3|few
TGTGCCAGCAGCTTCCCCACAGGACAGGGGGGCAGCACAGATACGCAGTATTTT
CASSFPTGQGGSTDTQYF
>TRBV7-6|TRBD2|TRBJ2-1|few
TGTGCCAGCAGCTACGTTTCGGGACTAGCTTCCTACAATGAGCAGTTCTTC
CASSYVSGLASYNEQFF
>TRBV19|TRBD1|TRBJ1-6|-
TGTGCCAGTAAAGATCCGGGACAGGGGACGAATTCACCCCTCCACTTT
CASKDPGQGTNSPLHF
>TRBV7-9|TRBD2|TRBJ2-3|-
TGTGCCAGCAGCTTACTGGGACTAGCCACAGATACGCAGTATTTT
CASSLLGLATDTQYF
>TRBV27|-|TRBJ1-4|-
TGTGCCAGCAGTTTATCGGGGGCGCGGGAAAAACTGTTTTTT
CASSLSGAREKLFF
>TRBV5-1|-|TRBJ1-2|-
TGCGCCAGCAGCTTATCCGGGGACGGCTACACCTTC
CASSLSGDGYTF
>TRBV28|-|TRBJ2-5|-
TGTGCCAGCACCGGTCTAGCGCAAAACCAAGAGACCCAGTACTTC
CASTGLAQNQETQYF
>TRBV12-3/TRBV12-4|-|TRBJ1-5|few
TGTGCCAGCAGTTTTCCGGGACTTCAGCCCCAGCATTTT
CASSFPGLQPQHF
>TRBV6-2/TRBV6-3|TRBD1|TRBJ1-6|-
TGTGCCAGCAGGGGCGAGACAGGGGGACCTTCACCCCTCCACTTT
CASRGETGGPSPLHF
>TRBV12-3/TRBV12-4|-|TRBJ2-2|many
TGTGCCAGCAGTTTAAGCGGATACACCGGGGAGCTGTTTTTT
CASSLSGYTGELFF
>TRBV19|TRBD1|TRBJ2-4|few
TGTGCCATCGGACAGGGTAGCATTCAGTACTTC
CAIGQGSIQYF
>TRBV7-6|-|TRBJ2-1|-
TGTGCCAGCAGCTTAGATGTCGCTAATGAGCAGTTCTTC
CASSLDVANEQFF
>TRBV10-2|TRBD2|TRBJ2-7|once
TGCGCCAGCAGAGACTCGGGACTAGCGTCCTACGAGCAGTACTTC
CASRDSGLASYEQYF
>TRBV7-6|-|TRBJ2-3|-
TGTGCCAGCAGCCCTTCCCACACAGATACGCAGTATTTT
CASSPSHTDTQYF
>TRBV6-5|-|TRBJ2-2|few
TGTGCCAGCAGGATCACCGCGAACACCGGGGAGCTGTTTTTT
CASRITANTGELFF
>TRBV28|-|TRBJ1-4|-
TGTGCCAGCAGCCATGGCACAAGCCATAATGAAAAACTGTTTTTT
CASSHGTSHNEKLFF
>TRBV7-2|TRBD1|TRBJ1-1|once
TGTGCCAGCAGCTTAGTGTTCGGACAGGGAGCCGCTTTCTTT
CASSLVFGQGAAFF